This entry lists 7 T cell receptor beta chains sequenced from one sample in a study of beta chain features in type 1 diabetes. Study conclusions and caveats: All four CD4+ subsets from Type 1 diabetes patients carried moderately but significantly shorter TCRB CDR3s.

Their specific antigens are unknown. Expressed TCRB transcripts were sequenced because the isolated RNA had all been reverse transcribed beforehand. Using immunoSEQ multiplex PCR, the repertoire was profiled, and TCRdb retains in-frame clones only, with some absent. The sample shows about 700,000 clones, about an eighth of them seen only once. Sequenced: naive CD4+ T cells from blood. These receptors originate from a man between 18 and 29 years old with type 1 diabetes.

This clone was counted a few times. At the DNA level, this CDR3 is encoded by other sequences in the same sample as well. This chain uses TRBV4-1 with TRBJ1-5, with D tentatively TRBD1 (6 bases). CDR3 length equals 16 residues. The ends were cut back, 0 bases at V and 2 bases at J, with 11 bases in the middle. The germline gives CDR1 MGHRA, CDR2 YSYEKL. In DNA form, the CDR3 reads TGCGCCAGCAGCCAAGAAGGGGGTCGCGGCAATCAGCCCCAGCATTTT. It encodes CASSQEGGRGNQPQHF.

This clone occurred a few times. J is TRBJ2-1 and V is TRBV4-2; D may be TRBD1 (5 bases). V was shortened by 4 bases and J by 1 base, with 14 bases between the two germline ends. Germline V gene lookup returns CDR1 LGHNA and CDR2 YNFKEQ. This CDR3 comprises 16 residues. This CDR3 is CASSRNTDKSYNEQFF. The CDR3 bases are TGTGCCAGCAGCCGGAACACGGACAAGTCCTACAATGAGCAGTTCTTC.

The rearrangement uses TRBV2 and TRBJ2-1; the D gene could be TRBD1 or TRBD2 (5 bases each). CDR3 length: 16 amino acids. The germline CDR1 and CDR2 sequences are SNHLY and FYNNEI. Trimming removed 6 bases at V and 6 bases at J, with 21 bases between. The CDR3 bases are TGTGCCAGCAGCCCACTTCCAGGGATTGGGGGCAATGAGCAGTTCTTC. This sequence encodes CASSPLPGIGGNEQFF.

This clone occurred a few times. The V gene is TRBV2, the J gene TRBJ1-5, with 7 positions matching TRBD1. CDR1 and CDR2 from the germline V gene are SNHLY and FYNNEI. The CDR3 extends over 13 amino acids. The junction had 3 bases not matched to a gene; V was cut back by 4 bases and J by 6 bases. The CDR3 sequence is CASSVRGRQPQHF. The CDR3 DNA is TGTGCCAGCAGTGTAAGGGGGCGTCAGCCCCAGCATTTT.

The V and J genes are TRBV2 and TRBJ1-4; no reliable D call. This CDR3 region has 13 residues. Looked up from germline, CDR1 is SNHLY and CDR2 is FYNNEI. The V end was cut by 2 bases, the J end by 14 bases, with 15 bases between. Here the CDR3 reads CASSELPFIGLFF. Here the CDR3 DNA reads TGTGCCAGCAGTGAACTCCCCTTCATCGGGCTGTTTTTT.

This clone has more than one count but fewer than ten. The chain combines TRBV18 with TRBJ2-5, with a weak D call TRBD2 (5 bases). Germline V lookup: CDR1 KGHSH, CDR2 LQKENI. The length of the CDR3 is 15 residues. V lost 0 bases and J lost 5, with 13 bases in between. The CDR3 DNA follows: TGTGCCAGCTCACCACCATCTCTCGGCGGGGAGACCCAGTACTTC. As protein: CASSPPSLGGETQYF.

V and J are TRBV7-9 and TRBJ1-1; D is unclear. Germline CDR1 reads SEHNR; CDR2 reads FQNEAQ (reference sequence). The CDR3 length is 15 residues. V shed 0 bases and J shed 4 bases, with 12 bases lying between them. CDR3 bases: TGTGCCAGCAGCTTAGCCCCCCACTTGGGCACTGAAGCTTTCTTT. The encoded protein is CASSLAPHLGTEAFF.